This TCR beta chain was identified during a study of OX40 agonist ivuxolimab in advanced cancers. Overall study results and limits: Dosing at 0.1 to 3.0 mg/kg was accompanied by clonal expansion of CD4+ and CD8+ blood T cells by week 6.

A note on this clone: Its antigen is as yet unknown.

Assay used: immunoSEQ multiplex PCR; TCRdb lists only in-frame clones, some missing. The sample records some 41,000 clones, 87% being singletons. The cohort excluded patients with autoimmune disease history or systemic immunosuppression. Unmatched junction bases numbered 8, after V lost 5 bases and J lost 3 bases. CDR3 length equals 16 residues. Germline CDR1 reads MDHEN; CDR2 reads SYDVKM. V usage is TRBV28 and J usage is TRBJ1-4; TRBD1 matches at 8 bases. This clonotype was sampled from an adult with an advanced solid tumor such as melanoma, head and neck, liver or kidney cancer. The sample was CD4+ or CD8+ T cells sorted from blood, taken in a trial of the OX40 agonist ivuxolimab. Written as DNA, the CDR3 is TGTGCCAGCAGTCCATACGCAGGGGGCCCTAATGAAAAACTGTTTTTT. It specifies CASSPYAGGPNEKLFF.